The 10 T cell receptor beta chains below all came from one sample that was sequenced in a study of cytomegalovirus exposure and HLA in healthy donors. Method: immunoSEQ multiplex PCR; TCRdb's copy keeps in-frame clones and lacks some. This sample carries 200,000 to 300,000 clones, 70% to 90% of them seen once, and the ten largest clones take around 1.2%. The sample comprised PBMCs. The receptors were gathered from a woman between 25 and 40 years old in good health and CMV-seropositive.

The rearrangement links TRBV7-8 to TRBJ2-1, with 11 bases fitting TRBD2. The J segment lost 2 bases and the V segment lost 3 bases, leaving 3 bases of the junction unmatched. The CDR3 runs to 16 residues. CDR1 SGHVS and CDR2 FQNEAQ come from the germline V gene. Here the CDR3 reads CASSLGTSGTYNEQFF. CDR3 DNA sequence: TGTGCCAGCAGCTTGGGGACTAGCGGTACCTACAATGAGCAGTTCTTC.

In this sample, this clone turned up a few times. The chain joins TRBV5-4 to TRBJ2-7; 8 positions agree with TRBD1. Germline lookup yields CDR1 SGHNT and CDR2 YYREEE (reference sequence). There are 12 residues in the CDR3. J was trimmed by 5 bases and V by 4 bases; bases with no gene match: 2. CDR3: CASSTTGDEQYF. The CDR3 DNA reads TGTGCCAGCAGCACGACAGGGGACGAGCAGTACTTC.

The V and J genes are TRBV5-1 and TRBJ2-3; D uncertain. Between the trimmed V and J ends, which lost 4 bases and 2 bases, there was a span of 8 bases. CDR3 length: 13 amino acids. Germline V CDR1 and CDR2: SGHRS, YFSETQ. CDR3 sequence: CASSLDSTDTQYF. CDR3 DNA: TGCGCCAGCAGCCTCGACTCCACAGATACGCAGTATTTT.

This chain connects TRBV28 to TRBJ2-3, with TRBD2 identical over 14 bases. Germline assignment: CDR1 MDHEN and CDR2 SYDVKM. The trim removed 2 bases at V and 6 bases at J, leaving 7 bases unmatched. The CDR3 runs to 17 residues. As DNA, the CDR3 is TGTGCCAGCAGTTTAGCGGGACTAGCGGGAGAGGGGGATACGCAGTATTTT. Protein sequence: CASSLAGLAGEGDTQYF.

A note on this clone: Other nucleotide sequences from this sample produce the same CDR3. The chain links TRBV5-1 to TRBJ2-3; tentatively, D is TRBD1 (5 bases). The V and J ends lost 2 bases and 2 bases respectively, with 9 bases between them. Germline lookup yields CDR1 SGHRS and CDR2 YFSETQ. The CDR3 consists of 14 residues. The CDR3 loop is CASSLTGYTDTQYF. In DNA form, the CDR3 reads TGCGCCAGCAGCTTAACAGGTTACACAGATACGCAGTATTTT.

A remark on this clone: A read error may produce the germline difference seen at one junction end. CDR3 sequence reads: CASSLGAELADYNEQFF. CDR3 sequence (DNA): TGTGCTAGCAGCTTAGGGGCGGAACTAGCAGACTACAATGAGCAGTTCTTC. The chain joins TRBV7-7 to TRBJ2-1; D is perhaps TRBD2 (6 bases). The germline gives CDR1 SSHAT, CDR2 FNYEAQ (reference sequence). This CDR3 region has 17 residues.

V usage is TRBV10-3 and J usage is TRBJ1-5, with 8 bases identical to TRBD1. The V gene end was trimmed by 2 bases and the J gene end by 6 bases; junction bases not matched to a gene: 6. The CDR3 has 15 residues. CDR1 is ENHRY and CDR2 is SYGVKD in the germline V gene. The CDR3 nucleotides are TGTGCCATCAGTGAGAGGGCGACAGGGGCTCAGCCCCAGCATTTT. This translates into CAISERATGAQPQHF.

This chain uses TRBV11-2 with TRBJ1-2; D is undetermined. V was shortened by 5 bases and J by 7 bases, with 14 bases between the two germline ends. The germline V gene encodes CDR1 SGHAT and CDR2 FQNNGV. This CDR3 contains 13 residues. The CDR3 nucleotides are TGTGCCAGCAGCAGTTTGGGAGGCGCTGGCTACACCTTC. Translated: CASSSLGGAGYTF.

Here the CDR3 reads CASRALAATDTQYF. The CDR3 DNA reads as TGTGCCAGCAGGGCTCTAGCGGCCACAGATACGCAGTATTTT. The genes are TRBV6-5 and TRBJ2-3; TRBD2 aligns across 7 bases. CDR3 size: 14 residues. The V segment lost 6 bases and the J segment 2 bases; nucleotides outside the gene matches: 5. CDR1 and CDR2 (germline): MNHEY, SVGAGI.

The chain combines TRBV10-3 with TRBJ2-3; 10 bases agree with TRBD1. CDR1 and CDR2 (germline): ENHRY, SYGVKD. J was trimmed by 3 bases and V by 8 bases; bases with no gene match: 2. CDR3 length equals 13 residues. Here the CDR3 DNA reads TGTGCCATCGGGGGACAGGGGACAGATACGCAGTATTTT. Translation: CAIGGQGTDTQYF.